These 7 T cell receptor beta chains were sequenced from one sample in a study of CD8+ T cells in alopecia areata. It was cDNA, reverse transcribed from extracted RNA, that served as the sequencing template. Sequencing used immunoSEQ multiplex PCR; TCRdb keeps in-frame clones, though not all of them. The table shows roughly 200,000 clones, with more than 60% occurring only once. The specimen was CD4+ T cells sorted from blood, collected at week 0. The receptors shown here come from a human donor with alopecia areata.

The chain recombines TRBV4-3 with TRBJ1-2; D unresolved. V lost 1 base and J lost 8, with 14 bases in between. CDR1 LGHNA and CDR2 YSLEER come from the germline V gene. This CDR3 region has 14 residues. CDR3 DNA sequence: TGCGCCAGCAGCCAAGTTAATGAAGGAAGAGGCTACACCTTC. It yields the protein CASSQVNEGRGYTF.

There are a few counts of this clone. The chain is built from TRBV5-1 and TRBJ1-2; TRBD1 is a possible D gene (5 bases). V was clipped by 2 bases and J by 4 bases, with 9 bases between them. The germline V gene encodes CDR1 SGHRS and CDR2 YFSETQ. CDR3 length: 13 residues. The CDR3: CASSLQESYGYTF. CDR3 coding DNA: TGCGCCAGCAGCTTACAGGAAAGCTATGGCTACACCTTC.

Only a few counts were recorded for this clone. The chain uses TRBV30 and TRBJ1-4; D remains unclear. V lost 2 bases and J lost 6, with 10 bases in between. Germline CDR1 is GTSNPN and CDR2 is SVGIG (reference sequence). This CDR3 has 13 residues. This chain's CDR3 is CAWSRARDEKLFF. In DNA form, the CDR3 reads TGTGCCTGGAGTCGGGCACGGGATGAAAAACTGTTTTTT.

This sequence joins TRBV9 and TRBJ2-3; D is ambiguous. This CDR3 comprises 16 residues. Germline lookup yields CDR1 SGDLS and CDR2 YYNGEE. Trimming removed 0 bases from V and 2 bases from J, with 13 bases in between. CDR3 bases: TGTGCCAGCAGCGTAGTTTCAGCCACATACACAGATACGCAGTATTTT. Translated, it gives CASSVVSATYTDTQYF.

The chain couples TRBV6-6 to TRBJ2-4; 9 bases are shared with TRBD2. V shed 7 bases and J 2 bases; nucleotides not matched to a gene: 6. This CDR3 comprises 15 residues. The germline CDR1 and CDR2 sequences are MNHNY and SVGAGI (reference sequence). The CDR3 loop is CASTASGETKNIQYF. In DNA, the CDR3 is TGTGCCAGCACCGCTAGCGGGGAGACCAAAAACATTCAGTACTTC.

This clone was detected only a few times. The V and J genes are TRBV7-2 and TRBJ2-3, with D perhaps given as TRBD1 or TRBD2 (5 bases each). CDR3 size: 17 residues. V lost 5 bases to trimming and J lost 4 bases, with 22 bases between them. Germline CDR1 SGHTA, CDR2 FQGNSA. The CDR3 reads CASSGQRGRLGADTQYF. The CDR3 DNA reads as TGTGCCAGCAGCGGCCAGCGCGGGCGGCTGGGGGCAGATACGCAGTATTTT.

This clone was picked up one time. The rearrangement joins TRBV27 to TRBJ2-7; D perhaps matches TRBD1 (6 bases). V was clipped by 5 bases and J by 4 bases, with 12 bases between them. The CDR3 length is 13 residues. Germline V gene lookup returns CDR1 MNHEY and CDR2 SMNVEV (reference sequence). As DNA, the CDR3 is TGTGCCAGCAGTCCACAGGGAACATACGAGCAGTACTTC. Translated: CASSPQGTYEQYF.